This T cell receptor (beta chain) appears in the sequencing data of a study of technical replicates of blood from a handful of donors. Measured with immunoSEQ multiplex PCR; TCRdb has only the in-frame clones, and not every one. The sample holds roughly 60,000 clones, around 88% seen once. Remarks on this clone: Other DNA sequences from this sample encode an identical CDR3 as well.

Germline CDR1 GTSNPN, CDR2 SVGIG (reference sequence). The CDR3 is 14 amino acids. V dropped 1 base and J dropped 0 bases, with 10 bases sitting between them. The receptor was derived from a human donor in good health. Some clones in this sample may be carry-over from other donors' samples. The chain joins TRBV30 to TRBJ2-7, with a weak D call TRBD2 (5 bases). Sequences were obtained from PBMCs. CDR3 sequence: CAWSGGGSSYEQYF. CDR3 DNA: TGTGCCTGGAGTGGGGGTGGGAGCTCCTACGAGCAGTACTTC. The whole variable domain, filled in from reference TRBV30 and TRBJ2-7, reads SQTIHQWPATLVQPVGSPLSLECTVEGTSNPNLYWYRQAAGRGLQLLFYSVGIGQISSEVPQNLSASRPQDRQFILSSKKLLLSDSGFYLCAWSGGGSSYEQYFGPGTRLTVT.